A single sample gave rise to the 21 T cell receptor beta chains below, sequenced in a study of T cells in Graves' hyperthyroidism and ophthalmopathy. Regions amplified from RNA transcripts were the TCR beta CDR3 regions. The HTBI primer set served for first-round RT-PCR of the TCR CDR3. From the multiplex PCR reads, TCRdb called clonotypes with MiXCR, one entry per CDR3 protein. The sample comprises about 740,000 distinct CDR3 sequences, 13% to 15% of which are singletons, and around 9.6% rests with the top ten. The sequencing input was blood. These receptors all stem from a woman between 18 and 29 years old with Graves' hyperthyroidism.

This chain uses TRBV28 with TRBJ2-5; D uncertain. Between the trimmed V and J ends, which lost 7 bases and 7 bases, there was a span of 19 bases. The V gene's germline CDR1 is MDHEN and CDR2 SYDVKM. The CDR3 is made up of 14 amino acids. In nucleotides, the CDR3 is TGTGCCAGCACCCCCCCTCGCGGCTTCGGGACCCAGTACTTC. Its translation: CASTPPRGFGTQYF.

This clonotype was observed many times. The chain couples TRBV28 to TRBJ1-5; perhaps TRBD1 as D (6 bases). This CDR3 region has 16 residues. V gave up 4 bases and J gave up 1 base, with 14 bases separating them. Per germline, CDR1 MDHEN and CDR2 SYDVKM. The CDR3 sequence is CASSSWDTASNQPQHF. CDR3 bases: TGTGCCAGCAGTTCCTGGGACACCGCCAGCAATCAGCCCCAGCATTTT.

The chain joins TRBV19 to TRBJ2-1; a weak D match, TRBD2 (7 bases). Trimming left V 3 bases short and J 1 base short, with 10 bases between. Germline CDR1 reads LNHDA; CDR2 reads SQIVND (reference sequence). The CDR3 has 15 residues. CDR3 in DNA: TGTGCCAGTAGTATTAGGGGGGGGTCCTACAATGAGCAGTTCTTC. It translates to CASSIRGGSYNEQFF. The full variable domain, with the rest looked up from reference TRBV19 and TRBJ2-1, is DGGITQSPKYLFRKEGQNVTLSCEQNLNHDAMYWYRQDPGQGLRLIYYSQIVNDFQKGDIAEGYSVSREKKESFPLTVTSAQKNPTAFYLCASSIRGGSYNEQFFGPGTRLTVL.

Worth noting for this clonotype: A much larger clone lies a single base off, so this may be a read error. The CDR3 bases are TGTGCCAGCAGCTTAGCTCTAGCGGGAGTAGGAGATACGCAGCATTTT. It encodes CASSLALAGVGDTQHF. This chain links TRBV7-2 with TRBJ2-3; D unclear. The DNA end favors TRBJ1-5, so the J call may be wrong. This CDR3 has 16 residues. Germline CDR1 SGHTA, CDR2 FQGNSA.

The sample holds many counts of this clonotype. The chain carries TRBV2 and TRBJ1-4; 8 nucleotides agree with TRBD1. Germline assignment: CDR1 SNHLY and CDR2 FYNNEI. The ends lost 7 bases at V and 0 bases at J; junction bases unmatched: 4. This CDR3 spans 15 amino acids. The CDR3: CASTRDRSTNEKLFF. CDR3 nucleotides: TGTGCCAGCACCCGGGACAGGTCAACTAATGAAAAACTGTTTTTT.

This clonotype was seen a handful of times. The chain couples TRBV5-8 to TRBJ2-5; D ambiguous. Germline V lookup: CDR1 SGHTS, CDR2 YDEGEE. The CDR3 loop spans 14 amino acids. V was clipped by 3 bases and J by 2 bases, with 11 bases between them. The CDR3: CASSSIGMQETQYF. CDR3 nucleotide sequence: TGTGCCAGCAGCTCGATAGGCATGCAAGAGACCCAGTACTTC.

This clonotype was observed a few times. The V and J genes are TRBV29-1 and TRBJ1-1; no definite D call. The V gene's germline CDR1 is SQVTM and CDR2 ANQGSEA. The CDR3 length is 11 residues. Deletions cut 0 bases from V and 9 bases from J, with 8 bases between. The CDR3 nucleotides read TGCAGCGTTGAAGACGCAGTTAAAGCTTTCTTT. Its protein product is CSVEDAVKAFF.

This CDR3 reads CASSPPQGPYEQYF. CDR3 nucleotides: TGTGCCAGCAGTCCACCCCAGGGCCCCTACGAGCAGTACTTC. The V and J genes are TRBV27 and TRBJ2-7, with D possibly being TRBD1 (5 bases). CDR3 length: 14 residues. Germline lookup yields CDR1 MNHEY and CDR2 SMNVEV (reference sequence). The V end lost 5 bases, the J end lost 2 bases, and 13 bases lay between the germline ends.

The table lists this clonotype with many counts. The chain recombines TRBV20-1 with TRBJ2-1; 7 nucleotides match TRBD2. V lost 4 bases to trimming and J lost 12 bases; unmatched junction nucleotides: 18. Germline CDR1 is DFQATT and CDR2 is SNEGSKA (reference sequence). The CDR3 is made up of 15 amino acids. The CDR3 DNA reads TGCAGTGCTATTGAACACGGCGGGGGTCGGGTATGGCAGTTCTTC. Protein sequence: CSAIEHGGGRVWQFF.

This clonotype was observed a few times. This rearrangement joins TRBV10-2 to TRBJ2-1; 14 bases fit TRBD2. There are 16 residues in the CDR3. V was clipped by 6 bases and J by 5 bases; unmatched bases: 6. Per germline, CDR1 WSHSY and CDR2 SAAADI. CDR3 in DNA: TGCGCCAGCAGGGGTGGGACTAGCGGGAGCCACAATGAGCAGTTCTTC. Its translation is CASRGGTSGSHNEQFF.

This clonotype was picked up many times. The rearrangement links TRBV9 to TRBJ1-1, with D maybe TRBD1 (5 bases). The germline V and J ends were trimmed by 2 bases and 7 bases, with 15 bases remaining between them. Per germline, CDR1 SGDLS and CDR2 YYNGEE. The CDR3 consists of 14 residues. This CDR3 reads CASSVATYDSEAFF. CDR3 nucleotide sequence: TGTGCCAGCAGCGTCGCTACTTACGACAGTGAAGCTTTCTTT.

The V and J genes are TRBV12-5 and TRBJ2-2; TRBD1 is a possible D gene (6 bases). V lost 6 bases, J lost 5 bases, and 16 bases lay in between. The CDR3 covers 15 residues. In germline, CDR1 is LGHNT, CDR2 FRNRAP. CDR3 coding DNA: TGTGCTAGTGGCACGGCAGGGGCAGGTACCGGGGAGCTGTTTTTT. Encoded protein: CASGTAGAGTGELFF.

The chain links TRBV29-1 to TRBJ2-2; no reliable D call. Germline CDR1 SQVTM, CDR2 ANQGSEA. V lost 5 bases and J 4 bases, leaving 11 bases between the germline ends. The CDR3 totals 13 residues. The CDR3 sequence is CSVSARITGELFF. CDR3 nucleotide sequence: TGCAGCGTTAGCGCAAGGATCACCGGGGAGCTGTTTTTT.

Ten or more counts support this clonotype. V is TRBV6-2 or TRBV6-3 and J is TRBJ2-7; weak D call: TRBD1 (6 bases). CDR3 length equals 15 residues. Trimming stripped 6 bases from V and 1 base from J, with 16 bases between. Germline assignment: CDR1 MNHEY and CDR2 SVGEGT. DNA of the CDR3: TGTGCCAGCAGGGAACCAGGGGATCGGTCCTACGAGCAGTACTTC. Translation: CASREPGDRSYEQYF.

This clonotype was seen a handful of times. The rearrangement links TRBV4-2 to TRBJ2-7; 7 bases line up with TRBD1. CDR1 and CDR2 (germline): LGHNA, YNFKEQ. The CDR3 runs 15 residues. After removal of 2 bases from V and 3 bases from J, the junction contained 7 bases not matched to a gene. This chain's CDR3 is CASSQWDTGDYEQYF. The CDR3 DNA follows: TGTGCCAGCAGCCAATGGGATACAGGGGACTACGAGCAGTACTTC.

This clonotype was detected ten times or more. The CDR3, as DNA: TGTGCCAGCAGTGTAGTGGGACAGGGGGCGTACGAGCAGTACTTC. Protein: CASSVVGQGAYEQYF. The rearrangement links TRBV27 to TRBJ2-7; the match to TRBD1 covers 12 bases. Germline CDR1 reads MNHEY; CDR2 reads SMNVEV (reference sequence). Unmatched junction bases numbered 6, after V lost 5 bases and J lost 4 bases. This CDR3 is 15 amino acids long.

Many counts were recorded for this clonotype. The rearrangement links TRBV2 to TRBJ1-6; D is unresolved. The CDR3 has 12 residues. Germline loops: CDR1 SNHLY, CDR2 FYNNEI. V was shortened by 6 bases and J by 8 bases, with 8 bases between the two germline ends. CDR3 coding DNA: TGTGCCAGCAGCCGGACGTATTCACCCCTCCACTTT. Residues: CASSRTYSPLHF.

This clonotype was detected many times. The chain carries TRBV28 and TRBJ2-2, with 7 bases identical to TRBD2. Germline CDR1 is MDHEN and CDR2 is SYDVKM. Trimming removed 6 bases from V and 0 bases from J; junction bases left unmatched: 13. CDR3 size: 18 residues. The CDR3, as DNA: TGTGCCAGCAGACACCCCGGGAGGCCCTCCTCGAACACCGGGGAGCTGTTTTTT. It is translated as CASRHPGRPSSNTGELFF.

This clonotype was recorded a few times. The chain joins TRBV7-3 to TRBJ1-1; D unresolved. Germline values: CDR1 SGHTA, CDR2 FQGTGA. The CDR3 is 14 amino acids. V lost 0 bases and J 7 bases, leaving 12 bases between the germline ends. The CDR3 is CASSLTFGVGEAFF. CDR3 DNA: TGTGCCAGCAGCTTAACGTTTGGGGTAGGTGAAGCTTTCTTT.

The genes are TRBV9 and TRBJ2-5; 13 nucleotides agree with TRBD2. This CDR3 is built from 17 residues. Germline assignment: CDR1 SGDLS and CDR2 YYNGEE. Trimming at V came to 2 bases and at J to 4 bases, leaving 8 bases not matched to a gene. The CDR3: CASSVTGTSGTRETQYF. The CDR3 region has the DNA TGTGCCAGCAGCGTCACCGGGACTAGCGGGACCAGAGAGACCCAGTACTTC.

This clonotype appeared many times. V and J are TRBV19 and TRBJ2-2; 9 bases line up with TRBD1. Trimming cost V 9 bases and J 2 bases; bases outside gene matches: 4. Germline V lookup: CDR1 LNHDA, CDR2 SQIVND (reference sequence). CDR3 length: 14 residues. CDR3 residues: CASRGQGNTGELFF. The CDR3 coding sequence is TGTGCCAGCAGGGGACAGGGTAACACCGGGGAGCTGTTTTTT.